This is a list of T cell receptor beta chains from one sample in a study of blood T cells in healthy people across ages. TCRdb ran MiXCR on the 5' RACE reads and lists one entry per CDR3 protein. The sample holds roughly 1.5 million distinct CDR3 sequences, under 55% seen once. Source material: blood. The receptors were sampled from a woman between 18 and 29 years old in good health. Both conserved end residues are part of each CDR3. D genes are given only for firm matches. Clone size is given for some rows only: seen once, a few or many times, or a class if the clone is expanded.

d_gene | abundance | j_gene | v_gene | CDR3aa | CDR3nt
TRBD2 | few | TRBJ2-1 | TRBV4-2 | CASSQMGGRAVYNEQFF | TGTGCCAGCAGCCAAATGGGCGGGAGGGCCGTCTACAATGAGCAGTTCTTC
TRBD1 | few | TRBJ2-2 | TRBV19 | CARRDRDITGELFF | TGTGCCAGGAGGGACAGGGACATAACCGGGGAGCTGTTTTTT
- | - | TRBJ2-7 | TRBV12-3/TRBV12-4 | CASSDQTANYEQYF | TGTGCCAGCAGTGATCAGACAGCGAACTACGAGCAGTACTTC
- | - | TRBJ1-1 | TRBV20-1 | CSARQWDTEAFF | TGCAGTGCGCGCCAGTGGGACACTGAAGCTTTCTTT
TRBD1 | few | TRBJ2-5 | TRBV20-1 | CSARRDSQETQYF | TGCAGTGCTAGGAGGGACAGCCAAGAGACCCAGTACTTC
- | few | TRBJ1-5 | TRBV6-2/TRBV6-3 | CASSYWGKGAFDQPQHF | TGTGCCAGCAGTTACTGGGGGAAAGGGGCATTCGATCAGCCCCAGCATTTT
- | many | TRBJ2-3 | TRBV27 | CASSLSLTDTQYF | TGTGCCAGCAGTTTGTCCCTCACAGATACGCAGTATTTT
- | - | TRBJ2-7 | TRBV29-1 | CSVEGGGGEQYF | TGCAGCGTTGAAGGAGGGGGGGGCGAGCAGTACTTC
TRBD1 | many | TRBJ1-2 | TRBV4-3 | CASSQDLGQGAQGYTF | TGCGCCAGCAGCCAAGATCTTGGACAGGGGGCGCAAGGCTACACCTTC
TRBD2 | - | TRBJ2-6 | TRBV3-1 | CASSPQTSAGANVLTF | TGTGCCAGCAGCCCCCAGACTAGCGCTGGGGCCAACGTCCTGACTTTC
TRBD1 | once | TRBJ2-1 | TRBV20-1 | CSVTRTGTYNEQFF | TGCAGTGTTACACGGACAGGGACATACAATGAGCAGTTCTTC
TRBD1 | - | TRBJ1-2 | TRBV7-2 | CAGRTGANSGYTF | TGTGCCGGTCGGACAGGGGCCAATTCTGGCTACACCTTC
- | - | TRBJ2-5 | TRBV20-1 | CSAYDRILIRNEQYF | TGCAGTGCGTACGACAGGATCTTAATAAGGAATGAGCAGTACTTC
TRBD2 | - | TRBJ2-1 | TRBV5-1 | CASSLTSGQQFF | TGCGCCAGCAGCCTCACTAGCGGGCAGCAGTTCTTC
- | - | TRBJ2-5 | TRBV7-2 | CASSLSSSGGTQYF | TGTGCCAGCAGCTTATCTAGCTCCGGGGGGACCCAGTACTTC
- | - | TRBJ2-3 | TRBV20-1 | CSAREHRIFTDTQYF | TGCAGTGCTAGGGAACACCGAATTTTCACAGATACGCAGTATTTT
TRBD1 | - | TRBJ2-1 | TRBV25-1 | CASSEITQGKQFF | TGTGCCAGCAGTGAAATAACACAGGGGAAGCAGTTCTTC
- | - | TRBJ1-1 | TRBV25-1 | CASSELRGDTEAFF | TGTGCCAGCAGTGAACTCCGGGGGGACACTGAAGCTTTCTTT
- | - | TRBJ2-1 | TRBV7-9 | CATQTRGNSYNGQFF | TGTGCCACCCAGACTCGGGGGAACTCCTACAATGGGCAGTTCTTC
TRBD2 | - | TRBJ2-2 | TRBV29-1 | CSMQTSGGGNTGELFF | TGCAGCATGCAGACTAGCGGAGGGGGGAACACCGGGGAGCTGTTTTTT
- | - | TRBJ2-3 | TRBV20-1 | CIPRRGMTDTQYF | TGCATTCCCAGGCGGGGAATGACAGATACGCAGTATTTT
TRBD1 | few | TRBJ1-1 | TRBV25-1 | CASSGQGVVTEAFF | TGTGCCAGCAGTGGACAGGGCGTTGTCACTGAAGCTTTCTTT
- | - | TRBJ2-7 | TRBV7-9 | CAGSLTGTPSYNEQYF | TGTGCCGGCAGCCTGACCGGGACTCCCTCCTACAATGAGCAGTACTTC
TRBD2 | few | TRBJ2-3 | TRBV2 | CASRKGGLASTDTQYF | TGTGCCAGCAGGAAGGGAGGACTAGCGAGCACAGATACGCAGTATTTT
- | - | TRBJ1-2 | TRBV7-9 | CASSQSLAIYGYTF | TGTGCCAGCAGCCAATCACTTGCCATCTATGGCTACACCTTC
- | - | TRBJ1-2 | TRBV6-2/TRBV6-3 | CASTRQSFDGYTF | TGTGCCAGCACTAGACAGAGCTTCGATGGCTACACCTTC
TRBD1 | - | TRBJ1-1 | TRBV20-1 | CSARGGTGISEAFF | TGCAGTGCTAGAGGAGGGACAGGAATCTCTGAAGCTTTCTTT